The 14 T cell receptor beta chains reported below all come from one sample, sequenced in a study of sequential checkpoint blockade in melanoma. The treatment denotes: randomized to nivolumab then ipilimumab (arm A) or the reverse (arm B). Generated by immunoSEQ multiplex PCR, the TCRdb table keeps only in-frame clones and is missing some. Of some 40,000 clones listed, 84% were seen once; the top ten hold around 5.4%. The specimen was CD8+ T cells sorted from blood (inferred from file names), collected from a patient given nivolumab and ipilimumab in sequence. The receptors derive from a human donor with melanoma.

The V and J genes are TRBV27 and TRBJ2-3, with D tentatively TRBD1 (5 bases). Germline-derived CDR1 and CDR2 are MNHEY and SMNVEV (reference sequence). This CDR3 has 14 amino acids. Trimming took off 3 bases at V and 6 bases at J, with 13 bases between the two ends. CDR3 sequence: CASSFLGEVDTQYF. The CDR3 DNA reads as TGTGCCAGCAGTTTTCTAGGGGAAGTTGATACGCAGTATTTT.

This CDR3 reads CASSIGRGTGELFF. CDR3 coding DNA: TGTGCCAGTAGTATCGGCAGGGGCACCGGGGAGCTGTTTTTT. The V and J genes are TRBV19 and TRBJ2-2; tentative D call: TRBD1 (6 bases). Germline V lookup: CDR1 LNHDA, CDR2 SQIVND (reference sequence). The CDR3 runs 14 residues. V shed 3 bases and J shed 4 bases, with 9 bases lying between them.

This chain joins TRBV7-9 and TRBJ2-7; D gene unclear. The CDR3 runs to 13 residues. V was pared by 3 bases and J by 3 bases, with 9 bases between. The germline V gene has CDR1 SEHNR and CDR2 FQNEAQ (reference sequence). This CDR3 reads CASSLSQDYEQYF. The CDR3 DNA reads as TGTGCCAGCAGCTTGTCCCAGGACTACGAGCAGTACTTC. The full variable domain, in which reference TRBV7-9 and TRBJ2-7 provide the parts outside the CDR3, is DTGVSQNPRHKITKRGQNVTFRCDPISEHNRLYWYRQTLGQGPEFLTYFQNEAQLEKSRLLSDRFSAERPKGSFSTLEIQRTEQGDSAMYLCASSLSQDYEQYFGPGTRLTVT.

The V gene is TRBV27, the J gene TRBJ2-1, with a tentative D call TRBD1 (6 bases). Trimming took off 2 bases at V and 3 bases at J, with 14 bases between the two ends. This CDR3 region has 16 residues. Germline V gives CDR1 MNHEY, CDR2 SMNVEV (reference sequence). The CDR3 DNA reads as TGTGCCAGCAGTTTAGTAGCGAGGGACATCTACAATGAGCAGTTCTTC. It translates to CASSLVARDIYNEQFF.

V and J are TRBV2 and TRBJ2-1; TRBD1 agrees at 7 bases. From germline, CDR1 is SNHLY and CDR2 FYNNEI. Trimming at V came to 5 bases and at J to 0 bases, leaving 1 base not matched to a gene. This CDR3 is 14 amino acids long. CDR3 in amino acids: CASSRDSSYNEQFF. The CDR3 region has the DNA TGTGCCAGCAGTCGGGACAGCTCCTACAATGAGCAGTTCTTC.

V is TRBV5-1 and J is TRBJ2-7; 9 bases are shared with TRBD1. There are 14 residues in the CDR3. Germline V gene sequence: CDR1 SGHRS, CDR2 YFSETQ. J lost 3 bases, V lost 1 base, and 2 bases had no gene match. CDR3 residues: CASSLSGQGYEQYF. DNA for the CDR3: TGCGCCAGCAGCTTGTCGGGACAGGGCTACGAGCAGTACTTC. Full variable domain (rest looked up from reference TRBV5-1 and TRBJ2-7): KAGVTQTPRYLIKTRGQQVTLSCSPISGHRSVSWYQQTPGQGLQFLFEYFSETQRNKGNFPGRFSGRQFSNSRSEMNVSTLELGDSALYLCASSLSGQGYEQYFGPGTRLTVT.

This clone was observed once. This chain links TRBV25-1 with TRBJ2-5; TRBD1 might be the D (6 bases). Near its end, the DNA agrees better with TRBJ2-7, so the J call may be wrong. CDR3 length equals 15 residues. The germline V gene has CDR1 MGHDK and CDR2 SYGVNS. The CDR3 bases are TGTGCCAGCAGTCCTCTCAGGGGCGCAGGAGGCGAGCAGTACTTC. This sequence encodes CASSPLRGAGGEQYF.

The chain is built from TRBV4-1 and TRBJ2-1; a possible D gene is TRBD2 (6 bases). The germline V gene encodes CDR1 MGHRA and CDR2 YSYEKL. The V end lost 4 bases, the J end lost 1 base, and 11 bases lay between the germline ends. The CDR3 consists of 15 residues. The CDR3 region is CASSPRLGSYNEQFF. In DNA form, the CDR3 reads TGCGCCAGCAGCCCACGACTAGGTTCCTACAATGAGCAGTTCTTC.

The rearrangement joins TRBV6-4 to TRBJ2-1, with 10 bases aligning to TRBD2. Germline CDR1 MRHNA, CDR2 SNTAGT. The junction had 9 bases not matched to a gene; V was cut back by 4 bases and J by 9 bases. The CDR3 runs to 15 residues. This CDR3 reads CASSGASGGAVEQFF. DNA for the CDR3: TGTGCCAGCAGTGGAGCGAGCGGGGGGGCCGTTGAGCAGTTCTTC.

The rearrangement joins TRBV5-4 to TRBJ2-1; D gene ambiguous. Germline CDR1 is SGHNT and CDR2 is YYREEE (reference sequence). V lost 0 bases and J 3 bases, leaving 7 bases between the germline ends. The CDR3 runs to 14 residues. CDR3 loop: CASSLGLVYNEQFF. DNA of the CDR3: TGTGCCAGCAGCTTGGGGCTAGTCTACAATGAGCAGTTCTTC.

The genes are TRBV4-2 and TRBJ2-7; the D gene is possibly TRBD2 (6 bases). The V gene lost 3 bases and the J gene lost 0 bases, with 12 bases spanning the gap. Per germline, CDR1 LGHNA and CDR2 YNFKEQ. The CDR3 is made up of 15 amino acids. The DNA of the CDR3 is TGTGCCAGCAGCCAGGGGGGTAGTTCCTCCTACGAGCAGTACTTC. As protein: CASSQGGSSSYEQYF.

This clone was observed a few times. The CDR3, as DNA: TGTGCCAGCAGTGACTCGAGACAGGGATACACTGAAGCTTTCTTT. Translating it yields CASSDSRQGYTEAFF. This chain joins TRBV6-4 and TRBJ1-1; the match to TRBD1 covers 7 bases. The CDR3 is made up of 15 amino acids. The J segment lost 3 bases and the V segment lost 0 bases, leaving 4 bases of the junction unmatched. Looked up from germline, CDR1 is MRHNA and CDR2 is SNTAGT.

The chain employs TRBV6-1 and TRBJ1-5; no reliable D call. Germline values: CDR1 MNHNS, CDR2 SASEGT. This CDR3 has 15 amino acids. V gave up 9 bases and J gave up 2 bases, with 17 bases separating them. DNA for the CDR3: TGTGCCAGTAGATTAACGGACGGGGGCAATCAGCCCCAGCATTTT. It yields the protein CASRLTDGGNQPQHF.

The chain has TRBV7-9 and TRBJ2-7; 12 positions match TRBD1. Per germline, CDR1 SEHNR and CDR2 FQNEAQ (reference sequence). The CDR3 loop spans 14 amino acids. The ends lost 9 bases at V and 5 bases at J; junction bases unmatched: 8. CDR3 residues: CASGGQGAPHEQYF. The DNA for the CDR3 is TGTGCCAGTGGGGGACAGGGGGCCCCCCACGAGCAGTACTTC.